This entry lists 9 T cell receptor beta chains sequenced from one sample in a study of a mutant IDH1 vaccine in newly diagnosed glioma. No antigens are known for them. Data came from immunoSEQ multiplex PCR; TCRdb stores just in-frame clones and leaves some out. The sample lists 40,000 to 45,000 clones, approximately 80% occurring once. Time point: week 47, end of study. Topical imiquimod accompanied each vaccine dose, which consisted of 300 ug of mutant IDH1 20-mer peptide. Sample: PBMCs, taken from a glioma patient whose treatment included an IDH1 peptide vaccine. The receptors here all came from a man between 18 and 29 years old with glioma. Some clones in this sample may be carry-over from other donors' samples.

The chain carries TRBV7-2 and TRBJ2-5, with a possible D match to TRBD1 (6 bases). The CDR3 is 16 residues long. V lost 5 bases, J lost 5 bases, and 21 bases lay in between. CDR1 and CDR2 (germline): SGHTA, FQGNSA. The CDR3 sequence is CASSLPGRVRGETQYF. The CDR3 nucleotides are TGTGCCAGCAGCCTCCCCGGCAGGGTGAGGGGGGAGACCCAGTACTTC.

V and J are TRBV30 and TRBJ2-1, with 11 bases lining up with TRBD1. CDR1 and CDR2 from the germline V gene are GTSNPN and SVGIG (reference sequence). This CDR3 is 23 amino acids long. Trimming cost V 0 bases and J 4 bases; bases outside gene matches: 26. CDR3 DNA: TGTGCCTGGAGTGTATTTTATCCCAACCTCAACCGGGACAGGGGGAAAGGGTACAATGAGCAGTTCTTC. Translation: CAWSVFYPNLNRDRGKGYNEQFF.

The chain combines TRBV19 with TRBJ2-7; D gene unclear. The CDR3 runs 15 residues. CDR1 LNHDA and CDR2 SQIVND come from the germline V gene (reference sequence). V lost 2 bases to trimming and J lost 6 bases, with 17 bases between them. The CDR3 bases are TGTGCCAGTAGTATAAGCGTGAGCCCTTTCCTCGAGCAGTACTTC. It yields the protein CASSISVSPFLEQYF.

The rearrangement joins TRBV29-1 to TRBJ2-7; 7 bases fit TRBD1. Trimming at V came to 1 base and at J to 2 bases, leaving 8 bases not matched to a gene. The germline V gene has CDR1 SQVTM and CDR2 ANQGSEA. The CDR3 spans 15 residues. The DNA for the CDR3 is TGCAGCGTTGAAGCATTAGGGGACAGCACCTACGAGCAGTACTTC. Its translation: CSVEALGDSTYEQYF.

The CDR3 sequence: CASAGPFSRDEQYF. The CDR3 nucleotides read TGTGCCAGCGCTGGGCCCTTCAGCCGGGACGAGCAGTACTTC. The chain is built from TRBV25-1 and TRBJ2-7; D uncertain. The V end lost 8 bases, the J end lost 5 bases, and 19 bases lay between the germline ends. Looked up from germline, CDR1 is MGHDK and CDR2 is SYGVNS. This CDR3 comprises 14 residues.

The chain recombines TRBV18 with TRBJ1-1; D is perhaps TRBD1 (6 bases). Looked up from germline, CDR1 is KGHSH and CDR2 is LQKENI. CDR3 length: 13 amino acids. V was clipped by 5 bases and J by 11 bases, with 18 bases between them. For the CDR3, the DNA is TGTGCCAGCTCATCCTCGGACAGCCGGGGGGCTTTCTTT. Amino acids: CASSSSDSRGAFF. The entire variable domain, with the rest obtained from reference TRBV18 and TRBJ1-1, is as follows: NAGVMQNPRHLVRRRGQEARLRCSPMKGHSHVYWYRQLPEEGLKFMVYLQKENIIDESGMPKERFSAEFPKEGPSILRIQQVVRGDSAAYFCASSSSDSRGAFFGQGTRLTVV.

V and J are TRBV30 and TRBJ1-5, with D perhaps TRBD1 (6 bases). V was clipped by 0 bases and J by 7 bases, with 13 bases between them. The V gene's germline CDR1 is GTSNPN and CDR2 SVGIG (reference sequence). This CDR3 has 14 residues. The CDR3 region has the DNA TGTGCCTGGAGTGTACCTTACGGGGGCCAGCCCCAGCATTTT. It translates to CAWSVPYGGQPQHF.

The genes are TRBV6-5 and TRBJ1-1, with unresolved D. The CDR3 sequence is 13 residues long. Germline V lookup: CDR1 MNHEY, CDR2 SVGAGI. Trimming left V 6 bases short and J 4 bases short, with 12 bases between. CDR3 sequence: CASRNSGGTEAFF. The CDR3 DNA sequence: TGTGCCAGCAGGAACAGTGGTGGCACTGAAGCTTTCTTT.

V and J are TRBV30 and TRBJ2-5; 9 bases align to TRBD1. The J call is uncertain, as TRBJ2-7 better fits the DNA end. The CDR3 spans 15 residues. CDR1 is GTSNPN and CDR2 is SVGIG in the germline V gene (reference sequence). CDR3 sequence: CAWEMIGTGYYEQYF. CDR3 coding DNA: TGTGCCTGGGAGATGATCGGGACAGGGTACTACGAGCAGTACTTC.